The 18 T cell receptor beta chains given below trace back to one sample, sequenced in a study of cytomegalovirus exposure and HLA in healthy donors. Amplification used 60 Vbeta primers and 13 Jbeta primers. The data were produced by immunoSEQ multiplex PCR, yet TCRdb's version contains in-frame clones alone and is incomplete. The sample yields 120,000 or so clones, 81% seen once. The sequenced sample consisted of PBMCs. The receptors stem from a man aged 18-30 years in good health and CMV-seronegative.

This rearrangement joins TRBV6-1 to TRBJ1-5, with 9 positions matching TRBD1. CDR3 length equals 15 residues. The junction had 6 bases not matched to a gene; V was cut back by 5 bases and J by 4 bases. Germline V gene lookup returns CDR1 MNHNS and CDR2 SASEGT. CDR3 DNA sequence: TGTGCCAGCAGTTTAAGACAGGGGGGAAATCAGCCCCAGCATTTT. Protein sequence: CASSLRQGGNQPQHF.

The chain has TRBV9 and TRBJ1-3; TRBD1 might be the D (6 bases). Germline CDR1 reads SGDLS; CDR2 reads YYNGEE. This CDR3 has 14 amino acids. The V end was cut by 3 bases, the J end by 2 bases, with 9 bases between. Here the CDR3 reads CASSATGTGNTIYF. In DNA, the CDR3 is TGTGCCAGCAGCGCAACAGGGACTGGAAACACCATATATTTT.

The rearrangement uses TRBV11-3 and TRBJ2-1, with 8 bases fitting TRBD2. Unmatched junction bases numbered 10, after V lost 8 bases and J lost 13 bases. Germline assignment: CDR1 SGHNT and CDR2 YENEEA. The CDR3 runs to 12 residues. The CDR3 coding sequence is TGTGCCAGCTCCCTCCGGGAGGGTTCACAGTTCTTC. It specifies CASSLREGSQFF.

This rearrangement joins TRBV7-2 to TRBJ1-5; TRBD1 agrees at 7 bases. The CDR3 totals 15 residues. The junction had 10 bases not matched to a gene; V was cut back by 5 bases and J by 6 bases. Germline CDR1 reads SGHTA; CDR2 reads FQGNSA. CDR3 bases: TGTGCCAGCAGCCGGGACAGCTCCCTCGGTCAGCCCCAGCATTTT. Translation: CASSRDSSLGQPQHF.

V is TRBV25-1 and J is TRBJ2-7; perhaps TRBD2 as D (6 bases). The CDR3 is made up of 15 amino acids. Germline V lookup: CDR1 MGHDK, CDR2 SYGVNS. V was pared by 1 base and J by 5 bases, with 15 bases between. CDR3 sequence reads: CASSELAGWGDEQYF. Written as DNA, the CDR3 is TGTGCCAGCAGTGAATTGGCGGGGTGGGGGGACGAGCAGTACTTC.

V and J are TRBV5-1 and TRBJ1-1, with D possibly being TRBD1 (5 bases). Germline V lookup: CDR1 SGHRS, CDR2 YFSETQ. V lost 0 bases and J lost 1, with 10 bases in between. The CDR3 runs 15 residues. The CDR3 loop reads CASSLALTANTEAFF. The CDR3 DNA reads as TGCGCCAGCAGCTTGGCATTGACAGCGAACACTGAAGCTTTCTTT.

The rearrangement uses TRBV15 and TRBJ2-1; D remains unclear. Germline V lookup: CDR1 LNHNV, CDR2 YYDKDF (reference sequence). The CDR3 is 12 amino acids. Trimming cost V 1 base and J 4 bases, with 2 bases left between them. CDR3 sequence: CATSRAYNEQFF. CDR3 DNA: TGTGCCACCAGCAGAGCTTACAATGAGCAGTTCTTC.

This chain connects TRBV7-2 to TRBJ1-4; D remains ambiguous. From germline, CDR1 is SGHTA and CDR2 FQGNSA. The V gene lost 1 base and the J gene lost 8 bases, with 5 bases spanning the gap. The CDR3 runs 12 residues. CDR3 amino acids: CASSLEREKLFF. In nucleotides, the CDR3 is TGTGCCAGCAGCTTAGAACGGGAAAAACTGTTTTTT. The whole variable domain, remainder taken from reference TRBV7-2 and TRBJ1-4, is GAGVSQSPSNKVTEKGKDVELRCDPISGHTALYWYRQSLGQGLEFLIYFQGNSAPDKSGLPSDRFSAERTGGSVSTLTIQRTQQEDSAVYLCASSLEREKLFFGSGTQLSVL.

This chain joins TRBV7-9 and TRBJ1-5, with 7 bases fitting TRBD1. Trimming took 0 bases from V and 1 from J; bases not matched to a gene: 0. CDR1 and CDR2 (germline): SEHNR, FQNEAQ (reference sequence). The CDR3 runs to 15 residues. The DNA of the CDR3 is TGTGCCAGCAGCTTAGCAGGGGGCAGCAATCAGCCCCAGCATTTT. Its translation is CASSLAGGSNQPQHF.

CDR3 nucleotides: TGTGCCAGCAGCCGGACAGGGGAAGGCTACACCTTC. Translating it yields CASSRTGEGYTF. V is TRBV5-4 and J is TRBJ1-2, with 9 positions matching TRBD1. The CDR3 loop spans 12 amino acids. Germline V gene data show CDR1 as SGHNT and CDR2 as YYREEE (reference sequence). The V segment lost 4 bases and the J segment 8 bases; nucleotides outside the gene matches: 3.

Concerning this clone: The junction shows a germline mismatch at one end, possibly a read error. The chain joins TRBV7-9 to TRBJ2-1, with 7 bases fitting TRBD2. This CDR3 region has 16 residues. CDR1 SEHNR and CDR2 FQNEAQ come from the germline V gene (reference sequence). CDR3 sequence reads: CSSSLAPGGYYNEQFF. The CDR3 DNA reads as TGTTCCAGCAGCTTAGCGCCCGGGGGGTACTACAATGAGCAGTTCTTC.

This clone was recorded a few times. The V and J genes are TRBV9 and TRBJ2-7; tentative D call: TRBD1 (6 bases). The CDR3 consists of 13 residues. Trimming removed 10 bases at V and 2 bases at J, with 16 bases between. Germline V CDR1 and CDR2: SGDLS, YYNGEE. The CDR3 protein is CAQGLVLAYEQYF. The DNA of the CDR3 is TGTGCCCAGGGGCTAGTACTAGCCTACGAGCAGTACTTC.

This clone was found once. The DNA for the CDR3 is TGTGCCAGCAGCTTAGAAGGGGTTCAGCCCCAGCATTTT. This codes for CASSLEGVQPQHF. The chain recombines TRBV7-2 with TRBJ1-5; tentatively, D is TRBD1 (5 bases). V shed 1 base and J shed 6 bases, with 7 bases lying between them. This CDR3 has 13 residues. Germline lookup yields CDR1 SGHTA and CDR2 FQGNSA.

Only a few counts were recorded for this clone. The J gene is TRBJ2-3, the V gene TRBV7-3, with D possibly TRBD2 on 7 matching bases. V gave up 5 bases and J gave up 6 bases, with 18 bases separating them. The germline V gene has CDR1 SGHTA and CDR2 FQGTGA. The CDR3 extends over 15 amino acids. The CDR3 DNA is TGTGCCAGCAGCCCCCTAGGGGGGGGAGGGGATACGCAGTATTTT. It is translated as CASSPLGGGGDTQYF.

This chain links TRBV15 with TRBJ1-2; the D gene is possibly TRBD1 (6 bases). The CDR3 has 13 residues. The germline V gene has CDR1 LNHNV and CDR2 YYDKDF (reference sequence). V gave up 9 bases and J gave up 2 bases, with 13 bases separating them. The CDR3 sequence is CATTDRTNYGYTF. In nucleotides, the CDR3 is TGTGCCACTACAGACAGGACGAACTATGGCTACACCTTC.

This chain connects TRBV6-1 to TRBJ2-7; 8 bases match TRBD2. CDR1 MNHNS and CDR2 SASEGT come from the germline V gene. The CDR3 contains 15 residues. V lost 6 bases and J lost 2; bases outside the gene matches: 9. The CDR3 DNA is TGTGCCAGCAGGCGGGGGGACCTCCTACCCTACGAGCAGTACTTC. This gives the protein CASRRGDLLPYEQYF.

The chain is built from TRBV19 and TRBJ1-1, with unresolved D. This CDR3 is 13 amino acids long. The germline V and J ends were trimmed by 5 bases and 0 bases, with 7 bases remaining between them. Germline CDR1 reads LNHDA; CDR2 reads SQIVND (reference sequence). CDR3 sequence reads: CASSPTVNTEAFF. CDR3 sequence (DNA): TGTGCCAGTAGTCCTACAGTGAACACTGAAGCTTTCTTT.

This clone was counted only a few times. The genes are TRBV10-3 and TRBJ2-4, with 9 bases aligning to TRBD1. The CDR3 loop spans 13 amino acids. The germline CDR1 and CDR2 sequences are ENHRY and SYGVKD. V gave up 10 bases and J gave up 3 bases; unmatched junction bases: 4. Here the CDR3 reads CATMGQGKNIQYF. Written as DNA, the CDR3 is TGTGCCACAATGGGACAGGGCAAAAACATTCAGTACTTC.